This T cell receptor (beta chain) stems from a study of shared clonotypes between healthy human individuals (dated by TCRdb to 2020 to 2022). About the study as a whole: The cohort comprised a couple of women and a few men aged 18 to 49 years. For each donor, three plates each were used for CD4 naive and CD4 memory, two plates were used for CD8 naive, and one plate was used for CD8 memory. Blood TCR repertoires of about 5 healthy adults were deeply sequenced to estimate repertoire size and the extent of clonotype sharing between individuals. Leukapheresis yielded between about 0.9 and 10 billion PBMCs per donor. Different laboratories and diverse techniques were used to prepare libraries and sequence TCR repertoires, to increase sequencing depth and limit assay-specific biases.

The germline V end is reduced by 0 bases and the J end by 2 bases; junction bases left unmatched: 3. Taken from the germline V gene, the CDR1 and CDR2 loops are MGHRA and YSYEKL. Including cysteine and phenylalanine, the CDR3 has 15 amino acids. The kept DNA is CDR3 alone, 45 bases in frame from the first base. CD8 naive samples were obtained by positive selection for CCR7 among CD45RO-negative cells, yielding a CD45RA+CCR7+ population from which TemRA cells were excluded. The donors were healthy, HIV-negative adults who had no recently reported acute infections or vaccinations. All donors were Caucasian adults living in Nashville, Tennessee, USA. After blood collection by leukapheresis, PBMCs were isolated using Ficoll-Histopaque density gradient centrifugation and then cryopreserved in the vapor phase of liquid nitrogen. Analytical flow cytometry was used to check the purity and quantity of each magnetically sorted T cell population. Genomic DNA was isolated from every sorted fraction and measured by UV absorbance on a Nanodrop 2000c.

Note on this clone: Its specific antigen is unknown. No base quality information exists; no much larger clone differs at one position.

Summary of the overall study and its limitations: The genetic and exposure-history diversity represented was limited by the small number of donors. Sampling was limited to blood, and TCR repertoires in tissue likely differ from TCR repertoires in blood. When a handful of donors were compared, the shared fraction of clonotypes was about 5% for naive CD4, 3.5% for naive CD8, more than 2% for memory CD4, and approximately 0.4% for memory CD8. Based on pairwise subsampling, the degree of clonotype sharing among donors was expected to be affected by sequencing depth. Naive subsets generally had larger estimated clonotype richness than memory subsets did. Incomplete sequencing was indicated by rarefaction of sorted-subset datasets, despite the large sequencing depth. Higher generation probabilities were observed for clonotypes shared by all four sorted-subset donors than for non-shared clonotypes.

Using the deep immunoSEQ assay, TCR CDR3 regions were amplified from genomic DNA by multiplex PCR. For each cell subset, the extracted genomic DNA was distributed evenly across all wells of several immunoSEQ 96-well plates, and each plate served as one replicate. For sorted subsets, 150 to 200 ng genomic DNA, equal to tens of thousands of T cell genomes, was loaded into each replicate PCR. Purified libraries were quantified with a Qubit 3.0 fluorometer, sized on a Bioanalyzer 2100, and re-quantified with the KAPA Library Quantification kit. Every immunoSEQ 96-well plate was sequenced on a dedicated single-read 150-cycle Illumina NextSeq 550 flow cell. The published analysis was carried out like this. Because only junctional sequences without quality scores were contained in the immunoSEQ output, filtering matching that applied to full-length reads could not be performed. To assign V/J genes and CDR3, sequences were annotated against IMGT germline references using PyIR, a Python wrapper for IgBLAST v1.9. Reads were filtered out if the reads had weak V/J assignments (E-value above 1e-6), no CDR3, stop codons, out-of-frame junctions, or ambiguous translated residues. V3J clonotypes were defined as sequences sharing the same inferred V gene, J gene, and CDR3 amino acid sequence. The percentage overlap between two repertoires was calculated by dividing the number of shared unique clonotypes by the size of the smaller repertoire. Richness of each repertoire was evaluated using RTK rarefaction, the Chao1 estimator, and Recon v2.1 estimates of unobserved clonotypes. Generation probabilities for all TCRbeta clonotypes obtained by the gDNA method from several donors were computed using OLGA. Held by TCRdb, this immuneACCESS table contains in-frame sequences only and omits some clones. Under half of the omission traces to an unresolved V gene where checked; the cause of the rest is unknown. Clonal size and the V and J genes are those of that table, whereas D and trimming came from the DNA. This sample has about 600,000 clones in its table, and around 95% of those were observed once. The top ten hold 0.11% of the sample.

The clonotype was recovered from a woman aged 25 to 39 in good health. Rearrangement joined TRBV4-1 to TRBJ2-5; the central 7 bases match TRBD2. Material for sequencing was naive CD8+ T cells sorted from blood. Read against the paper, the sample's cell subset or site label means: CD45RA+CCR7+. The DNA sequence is TGCGCCAGCAGCCAAGAACGACTAGCACAAGAGACCCAGTACTTC. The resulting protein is CASSQERLAQETQYF.